Following are 29 T cell receptor beta chains from one sample sequenced in a study of T cell repertoires in cytomegalovirus infection. TCRdb reprocessed the reads via MiXCR and lists one record per CDR3 protein. The profile shows under 300,000 distinct CDR3 sequences, over 15% of them singletons. The source material was CD8+ T cells from PBMCs. All receptors derive from a human donor in good health (CMV status not recorded). Some clones in this sample may be carry-over from other donors' samples.

At least ten counts were recorded for this clonotype. The chain is built from TRBV7-3 and TRBJ1-1; D gene uncertain. V lost 2 bases and J lost 3, with 16 bases in between. The length of the CDR3 is 16 residues. CDR1 and CDR2 (germline): SGHTA, FQGTGA. Here the CDR3 reads CASSLGIRVLDTEAFF. In DNA form, the CDR3 reads TGTGCCAGCAGCTTAGGAATTCGAGTGCTGGACACTGAAGCTTTCTTT.

In its sample, this clonotype was seen a few times. The rearrangement uses TRBV4-1 and TRBJ1-3, with 7 bases fitting TRBD1. Germline V gene data show CDR1 as MGHRA and CDR2 as YSYEKL. This CDR3 is built from 17 residues. The V gene end was trimmed by 1 base and the J gene end by 0 bases; junction bases not matched to a gene: 6. CDR3 loop: CASSQVGQTLSGNTIYF. CDR3 bases: TGCGCCAGCAGCCAAGTGGGACAGACGCTCTCTGGAAACACCATATATTTT.

This chain links TRBV13 with TRBJ2-1; no firm D call. CDR1 PRHDT and CDR2 FYEKMQ come from the germline V gene (reference sequence). V shed 5 bases and J shed 6 bases, with 14 bases lying between them. The CDR3 totals 14 residues. The CDR3 region is CASSLRTGVNEQFF. For the CDR3, the DNA is TGTGCCAGCAGCCTAAGGACGGGTGTCAATGAGCAGTTCTTC.

This rearrangement joins TRBV7-9 to TRBJ2-7; 13 bases align to TRBD2. The CDR3 sequence is 16 residues long. Per germline, CDR1 SEHNR and CDR2 FQNEAQ (reference sequence). Losses at the gene ends were 4 bases for V and 1 base for J; bases not matched to a gene: 4. Written as DNA, the CDR3 is TGTGCCAGCAGCTCTACTAGCGGGGGGGGATCCTACGAGCAGTACTTC. Translation: CASSSTSGGGSYEQYF.

This clonotype occurred once. A read error is possible here, since a much larger clone lies one base away. This chain uses TRBV7-2 with TRBJ2-2; a weak D match, TRBD2 (5 bases). From germline, CDR1 is SGHTA and CDR2 FQGNSA. This CDR3 contains 12 residues. The DNA for the CDR3 is TGTGCCAGCAGCTTGCTTACCGGGGAGCTGTGTTTT. It is translated as CASSLLTGELCF.

This clonotype turned up a few times. The genes are TRBV3-1 and TRBJ1-5, with D perhaps matching TRBD1 (5 bases). Germline values: CDR1 LGHDT, CDR2 YNNKEL (reference sequence). The ends were cut back, 0 bases at V and 2 bases at J, with 14 bases in the middle. The CDR3 is made up of 17 amino acids. The CDR3 sequence is CASSQDKPSRGNQPQHF. Written as DNA, the CDR3 is TGTGCCAGCAGCCAAGATAAGCCTTCCAGGGGCAATCAGCCCCAGCATTTT.

The chain has TRBV2 and TRBJ2-7; D is perhaps TRBD1 or TRBD2 (5 bases each). Germline V gives CDR1 SNHLY, CDR2 FYNNEI. CDR3 length: 14 amino acids. The V end was cut by 7 bases, the J end by 3 bases, with 16 bases between. The CDR3 loop is CASTGTGNFYEQYF. For the CDR3, the DNA is TGTGCCAGCACCGGGACGGGGAACTTCTACGAGCAGTACTTC.

This clonotype has ten or more counts. The rearrangement joins TRBV7-6 to TRBJ2-7; TRBD2 is a possible D gene (5 bases). The CDR3 has 15 amino acids. Trimming shortened V by 3 bases and J by 2 bases, and 14 bases separated the two germline ends. Germline CDR1 is SGHVS and CDR2 is FNYEAQ. Here the CDR3 reads CASSFPRGTTYEQYF. As DNA, the CDR3 is TGTGCCAGCAGCTTCCCTCGGGGAACTACCTACGAGCAGTACTTC.

This clonotype showed up many times. The chain uses TRBV27 and TRBJ2-1, with 7 bases aligning to TRBD1. The CDR3 has 13 amino acids. Germline CDR1 is MNHEY and CDR2 is SMNVEV (reference sequence). Losses at the gene ends were 0 bases for V and 9 bases for J; bases not matched to a gene: 2. In DNA form, the CDR3 reads TGTGCCAGCAGTTTATCAGGGGGCGTTGAGCAGTTCTTC. This codes for CASSLSGGVEQFF.

CDR3 in DNA: TGTGCCAGCAGCCAATGGCGGGACCCCTACAATGAGCAGTTCTTC. Translating gives CASSQWRDPYNEQFF. The chain is built from TRBV14 and TRBJ2-1; D possibly corresponds to TRBD2 (6 bases). CDR1 is SGHDN, CDR2 FVKESK, per germline. The CDR3 sequence is 15 residues long. V was pared by 2 bases and J by 2 bases, with 10 bases between.

There are many counts of this clonotype. The chain recombines TRBV7-2 with TRBJ1-2; maybe TRBD1 (5 bases). Trimming cost V 2 bases and J 6 bases, with 31 bases left between them. Germline lookup yields CDR1 SGHTA and CDR2 FQGNSA. This CDR3 has 20 residues. The CDR3 coding sequence is TGTGCCAGCAGCTTACTTAACCTACCAGGGCTCCCCGGACAAGGAGATGGCTACACCTTC. Translating it yields CASSLLNLPGLPGQGDGYTF.

This clonotype was recorded only once. J is TRBJ2-1 and V is TRBV6-5; 9 positions agree with TRBD2. V was pared by 6 bases and J by 10 bases, with 10 bases of the junction left unmatched. Germline CDR1 is MNHEY and CDR2 is SVGAGI. CDR3 length equals 14 residues. The CDR3 region has the DNA TGTGCCAGCAGGGAGCGGGGGGTCCGGGAGGAGCAGTTCTTC. Translating it yields CASRERGVREEQFF.

J is TRBJ2-7 and V is TRBV2; D call uncertain. The CDR3 loop spans 14 amino acids. Germline V gene lookup returns CDR1 SNHLY and CDR2 FYNNEI. V shed 4 bases and J shed 3 bases, with 13 bases lying between them. The DNA for the CDR3 is TGTGCCAGCAGTGTTAATCCCGGGTACTACGAGCAGTACTTC. It codes for CASSVNPGYYEQYF. Filled out from reference TRBV2 and TRBJ2-7, the complete variable domain reads EPEVTQTPSHQVTQMGQEVILRCVPISNHLYFYWYRQILGQKVEFLVSFYNNEISEKSEIFDDQFSVERPDGSNFTLKIRSTKLEDSAMYFCASSVNPGYYEQYFGPGTRLTVT.

The rearrangement joins TRBV5-1 to TRBJ1-1; D not certain. V shed 2 bases and J shed 4 bases, with 15 bases lying between them. Germline V gives CDR1 SGHRS, CDR2 YFSETQ. This CDR3 is 15 amino acids long. The CDR3 sequence is CASSFTARVGTEAFF. In nucleotides, the CDR3 is TGCGCCAGCAGCTTCACAGCCCGGGTTGGCACTGAAGCTTTCTTT.

Written as DNA, the CDR3 is TGTGCCAGCAGCCCCGCCCAGACCCAGGCCTACGAGCAGTACTTC. Its translation is CASSPAQTQAYEQYF. The V gene is TRBV7-9, the J gene TRBJ2-7; D is undetermined. Trimming stripped 5 bases from V and 2 bases from J, with 16 bases between. CDR1 and CDR2 (germline): SEHNR, FQNEAQ (reference sequence). The CDR3 contains 15 residues.

This clonotype occurred many times. The V call is TRBV15, the J call TRBJ2-2; 7 nucleotides line up with TRBD1. Germline loops: CDR1 LNHNV, CDR2 YYDKDF (reference sequence). The CDR3 runs to 17 residues. The junction had 7 bases not matched to a gene; V was cut back by 3 bases and J by 0 bases. CDR3 in DNA: TGTGCCACCAGCAGCCCCGACAGGGCCCCGAACACCGGGGAGCTGTTTTTT. It specifies CATSSPDRAPNTGELFF.

This clonotype was observed a few times. The chain's CDR3 is CASSPGPTRSSYEQYF. The CDR3 DNA follows: TGTGCCAGCAGCCCCGGTCCGACTAGATCGTCCTACGAGCAGTACTTC. The chain joins TRBV5-6 to TRBJ2-7; D possibly corresponds to TRBD2 (6 bases). Deletions cut 4 bases from V and 1 base from J, with 18 bases between. CDR1 is SGHDT and CDR2 is YYEEEE in the germline V gene. This CDR3 spans 16 amino acids. Based on the CDR3 plus reference TRBV5-6 and TRBJ2-7, the full variable domain is DAGVTQSPTHLIKTRGQQVTLRCSPKSGHDTVSWYQQALGQGPQFIFQYYEEEERQRGNFPDRFSGHQFPNYSSELNVNALLLGDSALYLCASSPGPTRSSYEQYFGPGTRLTVT.

This chain connects TRBV5-5 to TRBJ1-5; D is unclear. The CDR3 has 14 amino acids. CDR1 is SGHKS, CDR2 YYEKEE, per germline (reference sequence). Trimming stripped 0 bases from V and 5 bases from J, with 9 bases between. This chain's CDR3 is CASSLGVRDQPQHF. The DNA for the CDR3 is TGTGCCAGCAGCTTGGGGGTGAGGGATCAGCCCCAGCATTTT. The full variable domain, rest sourced from reference TRBV5-5 and TRBJ1-5, is DAGVTQSPTHLIKTRGQQVTLRCSPISGHKSVSWYQQVLGQGPQFIFQYYEKEERGRGNFPDRFSARQFPNYSSELNVNALLLGDSALYLCASSLGVRDQPQHFGDGTRLSIL.

In its sample, this clonotype was seen a few times. The V gene is TRBV7-6, the J gene TRBJ1-1, with 10 bases aligning to TRBD1. V was clipped by 3 bases and J by 7 bases; unmatched bases: 5. The CDR3 consists of 14 residues. Germline CDR1 and CDR2: SGHVS and FNYEAQ. The CDR3 DNA reads as TGTGCCAGCAGCTTTCGACAGGGGGCTGGTGAAGCTTTCTTT. The encoded protein is CASSFRQGAGEAFF.

This clonotype was counted at least ten times. The CDR3 here is CASSLTSPGELFF. CDR3 bases: TGTGCCAGCAGCCTCACTAGCCCCGGGGAGCTGTTTTTT. V is TRBV7-8 and J is TRBJ2-2; weak D call: TRBD2 (6 bases). The CDR3 length is 13 residues. Trimming took 5 bases from V and 6 from J, leaving 10 bases between them. CDR1 is SGHVS, CDR2 FQNEAQ, per germline.

V gene TRBV28 combines with J gene TRBJ2-7; D may be TRBD1 (6 bases). V shed 6 bases and J shed 2 bases, with 23 bases lying between them. Per the germline V gene, CDR1 is MDHEN and CDR2 is SYDVKM. CDR3 length: 17 residues. CDR3 sequence (DNA): TGTGCCAGCAGCCTGGGACACTCCGTGGTTCCCCCCTACGAGCAGTACTTC. It translates to CASSLGHSVVPPYEQYF.

V and J are TRBV28 and TRBJ1-4; TRBD1 matches at 9 bases. Trimming removed 11 bases from V and 7 bases from J; junction bases left unmatched: 20. This CDR3 is built from 17 residues. The germline V gene has CDR1 MDHEN and CDR2 SYDVKM. CDR3 sequence reads: CAVFGGPYRGPTEKLFF. The DNA for the CDR3 is TGTGCCGTCTTTGGGGGGCCGTACAGGGGGCCGACTGAAAAACTGTTTTTT.

The chain has TRBV28 and TRBJ2-7; 10 bases map to TRBD1. The CDR3 extends over 13 amino acids. V trimming: 10 bases; J trimming: 4 bases; junction bases outside the gene matches: 7. CDR1 and CDR2 from the germline V gene are MDHEN and SYDVKM. This chain's CDR3 is CAISTGGGYEQYF. In DNA, the CDR3 is TGTGCCATTTCGACAGGGGGCGGATACGAGCAGTACTTC.

CDR3 nucleotides: TGTGCCAGCAGTACACATGGGACAGGGAGAATGCACACTGAAGCTTTCTTT. Residues: CASSTHGTGRMHTEAFF. V gene TRBV28 combines with J gene TRBJ1-1, with 9 positions matching TRBD1. CDR1 MDHEN and CDR2 SYDVKM come from the germline V gene. V shed 5 bases, J shed 3 bases, and the junction held 13 bases outside the gene matches. The CDR3 totals 17 residues. Looking up the rest from reference TRBV28 and TRBJ1-1 gives the full variable domain: DVKVTQSSRYLVKRTGEKVFLECVQDMDHENMFWYRQDPGLGLRLIYFSYDVKMKEKGDIPEGYSVSREKKERFSLILESASTNQTSMYLCASSTHGTGRMHTEAFFGQGTRLTVV.

V is TRBV6-5 and J is TRBJ1-1; D unclear. Germline CDR1 MNHEY, CDR2 SVGAGI. The V end was cut by 1 base, the J end by 0 bases, with 9 bases between. The CDR3 is made up of 15 amino acids. The CDR3 DNA reads as TGTGCCAGCAGTTACTACAGAAGTTTGAACACTGAAGCTTTCTTT. Translating gives CASSYYRSLNTEAFF.

This clonotype was detected many times. V and J are TRBV7-8 and TRBJ2-1; 10 nucleotides align to TRBD2. The CDR3 is made up of 15 amino acids. The J segment lost 5 bases and the V segment lost 1 base, leaving 2 bases of the junction unmatched. Germline V gives CDR1 SGHVS, CDR2 FQNEAQ. The CDR3 DNA sequence: TGTGCCAGCAGCTTAGTTCTAGCGGGGGACAATGAGCAGTTCTTC. It yields the protein CASSLVLAGDNEQFF.

This clonotype was seen at least ten times. This chain links TRBV7-2 with TRBJ2-5; D may be TRBD1 (5 bases). CDR3 length: 15 residues. CDR1 and CDR2 (germline): SGHTA, FQGNSA. The ends were cut back, 1 base at V and 1 base at J, with 10 bases in the middle. CDR3 nucleotides: TGTGCCAGCAGCTTAGAATCCCAGGGCCAAGAGACCCAGTACTTC. It translates to CASSLESQGQETQYF.

For this clonotype: This could be a read error, since a much larger clone is one nucleotide away. The rearrangement uses TRBV6-5 and TRBJ1-1; no firm D call. The CDR3 has 15 amino acids. From germline, CDR1 is MNHEY and CDR2 SVGAGI. CDR3 DNA: TGTGCCAGCAGTTACTCGGGGTTATTGAACACTAAAGCTTTCTTT. Protein product: CASSYSGLLNTKAFF.

The rearrangement uses TRBV7-8 and TRBJ1-1; tentatively, D is TRBD1 (5 bases). This CDR3 region has 13 residues. Germline CDR1 reads SGHVS; CDR2 reads FQNEAQ. Trimming stripped 6 bases from V and 4 bases from J, with 12 bases between. The CDR3 bases are TGTGCCAGCAGTGGGACGGACCGCACTGAAGCTTTCTTT. Protein sequence: CASSGTDRTEAFF.